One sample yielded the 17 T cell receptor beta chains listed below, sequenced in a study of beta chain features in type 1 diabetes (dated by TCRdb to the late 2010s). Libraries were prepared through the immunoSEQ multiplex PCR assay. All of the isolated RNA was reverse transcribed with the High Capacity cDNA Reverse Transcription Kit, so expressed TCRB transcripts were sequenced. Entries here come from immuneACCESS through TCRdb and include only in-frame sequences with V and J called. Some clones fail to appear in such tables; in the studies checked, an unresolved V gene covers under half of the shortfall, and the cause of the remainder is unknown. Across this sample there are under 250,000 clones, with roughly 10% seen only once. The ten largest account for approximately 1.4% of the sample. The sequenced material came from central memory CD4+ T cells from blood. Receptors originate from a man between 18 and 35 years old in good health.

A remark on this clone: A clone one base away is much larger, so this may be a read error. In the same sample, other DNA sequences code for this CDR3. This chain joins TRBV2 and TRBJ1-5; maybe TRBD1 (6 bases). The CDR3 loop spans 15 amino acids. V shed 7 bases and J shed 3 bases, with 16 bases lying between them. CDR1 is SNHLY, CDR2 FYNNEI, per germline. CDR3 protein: CASKPPTGPNQPQHF. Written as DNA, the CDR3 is TGTGCCAGCAAACCCCCTACAGGGCCCAATCAGCCCCAGCATTTT.

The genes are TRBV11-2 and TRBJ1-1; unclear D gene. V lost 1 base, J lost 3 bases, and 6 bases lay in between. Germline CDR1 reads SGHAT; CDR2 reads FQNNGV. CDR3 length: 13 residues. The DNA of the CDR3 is TGTGCCAGCAGCTTAGTTCACCACACTGAAGCTTTCTTT. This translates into CASSLVHHTEAFF.

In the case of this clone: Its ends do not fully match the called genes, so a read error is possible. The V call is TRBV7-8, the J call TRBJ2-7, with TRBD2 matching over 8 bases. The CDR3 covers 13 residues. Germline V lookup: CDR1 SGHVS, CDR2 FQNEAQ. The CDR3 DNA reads TGTGCCAGCAGCTTAGTAGGAGCGGGAGTTTTTACATTC. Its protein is CASSLVGAGVFTF. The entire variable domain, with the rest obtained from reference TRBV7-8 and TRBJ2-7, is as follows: GAGVSQSPRYKVAKRGQDVALRCDPISGHVSLFWYQQALGQGPEFLTYFQNEAQLDKSGLPSDRFFAERPEGSVSTLKIQRTQQEDSAVYLCASSLVGAGVFTFGPGTRLTVT.

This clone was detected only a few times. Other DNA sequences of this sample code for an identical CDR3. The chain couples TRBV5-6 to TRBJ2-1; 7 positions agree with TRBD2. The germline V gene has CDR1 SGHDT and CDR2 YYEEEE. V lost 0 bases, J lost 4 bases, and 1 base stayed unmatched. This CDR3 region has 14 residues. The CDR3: CASSLVGGYNEQFF. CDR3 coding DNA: TGTGCCAGCAGCTTGGTGGGAGGGTACAATGAGCAGTTCTTC.

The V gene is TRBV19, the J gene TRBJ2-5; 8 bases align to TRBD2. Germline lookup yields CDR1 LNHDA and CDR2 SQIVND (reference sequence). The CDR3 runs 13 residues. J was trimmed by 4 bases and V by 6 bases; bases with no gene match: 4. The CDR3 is CASSVAGTETQYF. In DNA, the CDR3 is TGTGCCAGTAGCGTAGCGGGAACAGAGACCCAGTACTTC.

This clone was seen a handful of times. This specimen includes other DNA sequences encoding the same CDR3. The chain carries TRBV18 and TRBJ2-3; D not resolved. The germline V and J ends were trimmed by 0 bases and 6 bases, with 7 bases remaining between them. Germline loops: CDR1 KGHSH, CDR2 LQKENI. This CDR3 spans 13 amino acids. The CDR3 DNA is TGTGCCAGCTCACCACCTGGAAGGGATACGCAGTATTTT. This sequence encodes CASSPPGRDTQYF. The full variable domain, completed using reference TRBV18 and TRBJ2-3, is NAGVMQNPRHLVRRRGQEARLRCSPMKGHSHVYWYRQLPEEGLKFMVYLQKENIIDESGMPKERFSAEFPKEGPSILRIQQVVRGDSAAYFCASSPPGRDTQYFGPGTRLTVL.

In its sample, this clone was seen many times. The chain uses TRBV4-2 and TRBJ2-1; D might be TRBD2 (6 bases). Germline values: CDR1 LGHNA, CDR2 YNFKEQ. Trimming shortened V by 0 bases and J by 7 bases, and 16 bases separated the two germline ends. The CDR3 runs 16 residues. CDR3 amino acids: CASSQDIASEKNEQFF. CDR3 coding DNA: TGTGCCAGCAGCCAAGATATCGCTAGCGAGAAGAATGAGCAGTTCTTC.

As DNA, the CDR3 is TGTGCCAGCAGAAGATTGACCGGGACGACCGCTGTACCGTCCCCCTACGAGCAGTACTTC. Amino acid sequence: CASRRLTGTTAVPSPYEQYF. V and J are TRBV6-4 and TRBJ2-7; D tentatively reads TRBD1 or TRBD2 (5 bases each). The V gene lost 6 bases and the J gene lost 2 bases, with 32 bases spanning the gap. Germline V gene lookup returns CDR1 MRHNA and CDR2 SNTAGT. The CDR3 runs to 20 residues.

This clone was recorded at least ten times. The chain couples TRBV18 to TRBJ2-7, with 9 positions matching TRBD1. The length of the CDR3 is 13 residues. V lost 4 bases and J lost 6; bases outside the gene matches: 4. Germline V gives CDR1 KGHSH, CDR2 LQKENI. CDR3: CASSLMDRGEQYF. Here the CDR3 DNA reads TGTGCCAGCTCACTCATGGACAGGGGCGAGCAGTACTTC.

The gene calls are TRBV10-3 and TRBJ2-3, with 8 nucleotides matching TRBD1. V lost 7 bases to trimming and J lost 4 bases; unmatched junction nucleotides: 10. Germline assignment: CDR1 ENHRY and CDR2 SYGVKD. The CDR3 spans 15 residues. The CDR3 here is CAIKPGQEDSDTQYF. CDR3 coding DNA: TGTGCCATCAAACCGGGACAGGAGGACTCAGATACGCAGTATTTT.

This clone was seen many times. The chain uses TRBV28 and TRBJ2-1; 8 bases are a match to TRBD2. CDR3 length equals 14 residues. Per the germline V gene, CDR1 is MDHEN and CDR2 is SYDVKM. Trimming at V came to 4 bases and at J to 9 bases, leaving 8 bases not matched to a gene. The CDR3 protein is CASSYPGGNGEQFF. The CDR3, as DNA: TGTGCCAGCAGTTACCCGGGAGGGAACGGTGAGCAGTTCTTC.

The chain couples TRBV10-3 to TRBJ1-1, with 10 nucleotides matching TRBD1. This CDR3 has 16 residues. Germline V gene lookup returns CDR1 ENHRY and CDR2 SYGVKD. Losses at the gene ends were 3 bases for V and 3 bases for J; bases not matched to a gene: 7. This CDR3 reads CAISDPDRGEDTEAFF. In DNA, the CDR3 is TGTGCCATCAGTGACCCGGACAGGGGGGAGGACACTGAAGCTTTCTTT.

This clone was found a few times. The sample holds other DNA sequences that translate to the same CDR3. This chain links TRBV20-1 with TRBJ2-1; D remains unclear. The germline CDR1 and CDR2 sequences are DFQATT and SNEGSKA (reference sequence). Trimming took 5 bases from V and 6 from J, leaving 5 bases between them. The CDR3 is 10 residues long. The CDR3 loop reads CSALSNEQFF. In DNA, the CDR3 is TGCAGTGCTTTAAGCAATGAGCAGTTCTTC.

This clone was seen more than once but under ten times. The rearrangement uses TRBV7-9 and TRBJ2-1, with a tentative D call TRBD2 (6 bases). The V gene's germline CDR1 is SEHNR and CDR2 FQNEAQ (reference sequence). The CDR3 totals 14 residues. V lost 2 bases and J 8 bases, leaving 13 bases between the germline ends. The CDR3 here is CASSLSAASDEQFF. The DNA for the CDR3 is TGTGCCAGCAGCTTATCTGCTGCTAGCGATGAGCAGTTCTTC.

The CDR3 loop is CASSGQIGQSYNEQFF. CDR3 sequence (DNA): TGCGCCAGCAGCGGACAAATCGGACAGTCCTACAATGAGCAGTTCTTC. The chain joins TRBV4-3 to TRBJ2-1, with D possibly TRBD1 on 6 matching bases. Trimming removed 5 bases at V and 1 base at J, with 15 bases between. CDR3 length: 16 residues. Per germline, CDR1 LGHNA and CDR2 YSLEER.

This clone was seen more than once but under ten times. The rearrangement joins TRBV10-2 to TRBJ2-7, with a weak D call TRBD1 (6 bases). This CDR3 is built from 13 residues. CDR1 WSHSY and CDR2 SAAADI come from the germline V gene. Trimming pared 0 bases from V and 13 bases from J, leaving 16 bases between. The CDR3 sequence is CASSESQGQTEYF. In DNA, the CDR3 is TGCGCCAGCAGTGAGTCCCAGGGACAAACGGAATACTTC.

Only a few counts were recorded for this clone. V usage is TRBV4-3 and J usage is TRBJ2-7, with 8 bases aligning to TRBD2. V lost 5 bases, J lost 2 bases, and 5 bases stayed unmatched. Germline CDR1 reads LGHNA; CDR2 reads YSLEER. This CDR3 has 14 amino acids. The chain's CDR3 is CASSSRGGTYEQYF. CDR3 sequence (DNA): TGCGCCAGCAGCTCCCGGGGGGGTACCTACGAGCAGTACTTC.